Each of the 18 T cell receptor beta chains below was sequenced from the same sample in a study of blood T cell repertoires in COVID-19. Generated by immunoSEQ multiplex PCR, the TCRdb table keeps only in-frame clones and is missing some. The profile shows 150,000 or so clones, roughly 80% of them singletons. The source material was peripheral blood. The receptor source for this set is a woman aged 55 to 70 with acute or convalescent COVID-19.

V usage is TRBV27 and J usage is TRBJ1-6, with 7 bases aligning to TRBD1. Germline CDR1 and CDR2: MNHEY and SMNVEV (reference sequence). V trimming: 8 bases; J trimming: 13 bases; junction bases outside the gene matches: 8. This CDR3 is built from 12 residues. CDR3: CASRGQLGPLHF. Written as DNA, the CDR3 is TGTGCCAGCCGGGGACAGCTTGGCCCCCTCCACTTT.

The chain joins TRBV2 to TRBJ2-3, with TRBD2 matching over 7 bases. CDR3 length: 18 residues. J gave up 7 bases and V 3 bases, and 19 bases lay outside the gene matches. Looked up from germline, CDR1 is SNHLY and CDR2 is FYNNEI. The CDR3 is CASSDFPRTGGGMHTQYF. The DNA for the CDR3 is TGTGCCAGCAGTGATTTCCCCCGGACTGGGGGGGGGATGCATACGCAGTATTTT.

V usage is TRBV19 and J usage is TRBJ1-1; TRBD1 matches at 10 bases. J gave up 12 bases and V 6 bases, and 7 bases lay outside the gene matches. CDR3 length equals 12 residues. From germline, CDR1 is LNHDA and CDR2 SQIVND (reference sequence). CDR3 residues: CASSPRDRGTFF. The CDR3 nucleotides are TGTGCCAGTAGCCCCCGGGACAGGGGAACTTTCTTT.

The rearrangement links TRBV9 to TRBJ2-3; TRBD2 matches 7 bases. The CDR3 loop spans 16 amino acids. Trimming cost V 0 bases and J 2 bases; bases outside gene matches: 6. Per germline, CDR1 SGDLS and CDR2 YYNGEE. The CDR3 region is CASSVEISGFTDTQYF. The CDR3 DNA follows: TGTGCCAGCAGCGTAGAAATTAGCGGGTTCACAGATACGCAGTATTTT.

The chain links TRBV25-1 to TRBJ2-1; 12 bases align to TRBD2. The ends lost 4 bases at V and 7 bases at J; junction bases unmatched: 2. Germline V gives CDR1 MGHDK, CDR2 SYGVNS. The CDR3 has 14 residues. Here the CDR3 DNA reads TGTGCCAGCAGTGTCCTAGCGGGAGGGAATGAGCAGTTCTTC. Protein product: CASSVLAGGNEQFF.

The chain uses TRBV19 and TRBJ1-5, with a weak D call TRBD1 (5 bases). This CDR3 spans 15 amino acids. Germline lookup yields CDR1 LNHDA and CDR2 SQIVND (reference sequence). Trimming left V 3 bases short and J 3 bases short, with 12 bases between. The CDR3, as DNA: TGTGCCAGTAGTATTACCAACAGGATCAATCAGCCCCAGCATTTT. It specifies CASSITNRINQPQHF.

The rearrangement links TRBV6-5 to TRBJ2-1; 7 bases map to TRBD1. Looked up from germline, CDR1 is MNHEY and CDR2 is SVGAGI. V was clipped by 7 bases and J by 12 bases; unmatched bases: 18. The CDR3 runs 15 residues. CDR3 sequence (DNA): TGTGCCAGCAAATCTCGGACAGGCAATTTCCAGGGGCAGTTCTTC. Protein sequence: CASKSRTGNFQGQFF.

The V and J genes are TRBV3-1 (or the pseudogene TRBV3-2) and TRBJ1-2, with D possibly TRBD1 on 6 matching bases. The V end was cut by 1 base, the J end by 6 bases, with 12 bases between. The CDR3 is 14 residues long. The germline CDR1 and CDR2 sequences are LGHDT and YNNKEL (reference sequence). The CDR3 bases are TGTGCCAGCAGCCAAGGTAGGACAGTCAATGGCTACACCTTC. It specifies CASSQGRTVNGYTF.

V is TRBV5-6 and J is TRBJ2-2; D is perhaps TRBD2 (6 bases). V was clipped by 2 bases and J by 0 bases, with 11 bases between them. There are 16 residues in the CDR3. CDR1 SGHDT and CDR2 YYEEEE come from the germline V gene. Written as DNA, the CDR3 is TGTGCCAGCAGCTTTGGGAGGCAGGCGAACACCGGGGAGCTGTTTTTT. Its protein product is CASSFGRQANTGELFF.

This clone turned up a few times. The chain is built from TRBV27 and TRBJ1-2, with 10 nucleotides matching TRBD1. The V gene's germline CDR1 is MNHEY and CDR2 SMNVEV (reference sequence). Trimming at V came to 6 bases and at J to 8 bases, leaving 9 bases not matched to a gene. CDR3 length: 14 residues. The CDR3 reads CASSPLGTGVGYTF. As DNA, the CDR3 is TGTGCCAGCAGCCCCCTCGGGACAGGGGTAGGCTACACCTTC.

V gene TRBV10-3 combines with J gene TRBJ1-3; 8 nucleotides agree with TRBD1. J gave up 3 bases and V 5 bases, and 9 bases lay outside the gene matches. The CDR3 has 16 amino acids. Germline V gene lookup returns CDR1 ENHRY and CDR2 SYGVKD. In nucleotides, the CDR3 is TGTGCCATCAGTACAGCCGACAGGGGTTATGGAAACACCATATATTTT. Translation gives CAISTADRGYGNTIYF.

This clone was seen only once. The V and J genes are TRBV18 and TRBJ1-2; D perhaps matches TRBD1 (5 bases). From germline, CDR1 is KGHSH and CDR2 LQKENI. The CDR3 runs to 14 residues. V was pared by 0 bases and J by 8 bases, with 13 bases between. Here the CDR3 reads CASSPPLGLRGYTF. DNA of the CDR3: TGTGCCAGCTCACCACCTCTGGGGCTCCGCGGCTACACCTTC.

This chain connects TRBV9 to TRBJ1-1; 8 bases are shared with TRBD1. The CDR3 sequence is 15 residues long. Looked up from germline, CDR1 is SGDLS and CDR2 is YYNGEE. The ends lost 6 bases at V and 3 bases at J; junction bases unmatched: 10. CDR3 nucleotide sequence: TGTGCCAGCACTATAATTCCAGGGGGCGACACTGAAGCTTTCTTT. This translates into CASTIIPGGDTEAFF. The whole variable domain, remainder taken from reference TRBV9 and TRBJ1-1, is DSGVTQTPKHLITATGQRVTLRCSPRSGDLSVYWYQQSLDQGLQFLIQYYNGEERAKGNILERFSAQQFPDLHSELNLSSLELGDSALYFCASTIIPGGDTEAFFGQGTRLTVV.

This chain uses TRBV14 with TRBJ1-2; no clear D. Trimming cost V 1 base and J 7 bases, with 13 bases left between them. The germline V gene encodes CDR1 SGHDN and CDR2 FVKESK. This CDR3 has 14 amino acids. This chain's CDR3 is CASSQVSVPSGYTF. DNA of the CDR3: TGTGCCAGCAGCCAAGTGTCAGTCCCTAGTGGCTACACCTTC. Drawing the rest from reference TRBV14 and TRBJ1-2, the complete variable domain is EAGVTQFPSHSVIEKGQTVTLRCDPISGHDNLYWYRRVMGKEIKFLLHFVKESKQDESGMPNNRFLAERTGGTYSTLKVQPAELEDSGVYFCASSQVSVPSGYTFGSGTRLTVV.

This chain uses TRBV7-9 with TRBJ2-1; 9 bases match TRBD2. Trimming cost V 4 bases and J 9 bases; bases outside gene matches: 16. The CDR3 length is 17 residues. Per the germline V gene, CDR1 is SEHNR and CDR2 is FQNEAQ (reference sequence). CDR3 coding DNA: TGTGCCAGCAGCTCATTCATGGGGCTAGCGGGATCTCCTGAGCAGTTCTTC. This codes for CASSSFMGLAGSPEQFF.

The rearrangement links TRBV12-3 or TRBV12-4 to TRBJ2-7, with 9 bases that match TRBD1. The CDR3 extends over 12 amino acids. The ends lost 4 bases at V and 6 bases at J; junction bases unmatched: 1. The CDR3 here is CASSSQGAEQYF. The CDR3 nucleotides are TGTGCCAGCAGTTCACAGGGGGCCGAGCAGTACTTC.

This chain connects TRBV10-2 to TRBJ1-5; D not certain. V shed 3 bases and J shed 5 bases, with 14 bases lying between them. CDR1 WSHSY and CDR2 SAAADI come from the germline V gene. The CDR3 loop spans 15 amino acids. The CDR3 DNA is TGCGCCAGCAGTGACTACGGGTCATTAGATCAGCCCCAGCATTTT. It codes for CASSDYGSLDQPQHF.

The rearrangement links TRBV25-1 to TRBJ2-1; no clear D gene. The CDR3 has 11 residues. The germline gives CDR1 MGHDK, CDR2 SYGVNS. Trimming took off 6 bases at V and 9 bases at J, with 9 bases between the two ends. This CDR3 reads CASSLVVEQFF. The CDR3 bases are TGTGCCAGCAGCCTTGTCGTTGAGCAGTTCTTC.